The entry below describes one TCR beta chain. Its specificity is unknown. This record belongs to a study of a mutant IDH1 vaccine in newly diagnosed glioma. This CDR3 comprises 14 residues. Trimming took 6 bases from V and 3 from J; bases not matched to a gene: 4. Germline CDR1 and CDR2: MNHEY and SVGAGI. Assay used: immunoSEQ multiplex PCR; TCRdb lists only in-frame clones, some missing. This table has about 65,000 clones, 80% to 90% appearing once. This sample's time point: week 23, last vaccination. It was 300 ug of mutant IDH1 20-mer peptide that made up each vaccine dose, given with topical imiquimod.

The sample here was PBMCs, taken from a glioma patient whose treatment included an IDH1 peptide vaccine. The gene calls are TRBV6-5 and TRBJ2-7, with TRBD2 identical over 11 bases. The TCR originated in a man aged 25-45 years with glioma. The CDR3 DNA reads as TGTGCCAGCAGCAAGACTAGCGGGGTCTACGAGCAGTACTTC. It encodes CASSKTSGVYEQYF.